What follows are 30 T cell receptor beta chains derived from one specimen sequenced in a study of blood T cells in healthy people across ages. A second PCR of about 6 to 11 cycles used a sample-barcoded 5' primer and a J-beta primer mix. TCRdb fed the 5' RACE reads into MiXCR, producing one record per CDR3 protein. The sample lists about 1.8 million distinct CDR3 sequences; approximately 50% were seen once. The sample was blood. The receptors were sampled from a woman aged 40 to 50 in good health.

V usage is TRBV20-1 and J usage is TRBJ2-3, with D hard to call. The CDR3 is 14 amino acids. CDR1 is DFQATT and CDR2 is SNEGSKA in the germline V gene (reference sequence). V lost 5 bases and J lost 1, with 13 bases in between. The CDR3 loop reads CSARLGPGTDTQYF. The CDR3 DNA reads as TGCAGTGCTCGTTTAGGGCCGGGCACAGATACGCAGTATTTT.

This clonotype occurred a few times. V gene TRBV5-6 combines with J gene TRBJ2-4; a weak D match, TRBD1 (5 bases). Trimming cost V 4 bases and J 7 bases, with 15 bases left between them. The CDR3 length is 14 residues. Germline CDR1 reads SGHDT; CDR2 reads YYEEEE. As DNA, the CDR3 is TGTGCCAGCAGCGCCAGGGCGGACGGGAACATTCAGTACTTC. This sequence encodes CASSARADGNIQYF.

In the case of this clonotype: A read error may account for a junction end that differs from germline. The chain recombines TRBV7-9 with TRBJ1-2; the D is unclear. Germline V lookup: CDR1 SEHNR, CDR2 FQNEAQ (reference sequence). The CDR3 sequence is 13 residues long. This CDR3 reads CASRDSFNYGHTF. CDR3 DNA: TGTGCCAGCAGAGATTCTTTTAACTATGGCCACACCTTC.

This clonotype was seen more than once but under ten times. The chain recombines TRBV4-1 with TRBJ2-3; D possibly corresponds to TRBD2 (5 bases). CDR1 is MGHRA and CDR2 is YSYEKL in the germline V gene. The CDR3 length is 17 residues. V was trimmed by 3 bases and J by 0 bases, leaving 16 bases between them. The CDR3 region has the DNA TGCGCCAGCAGCCACCCGAGGGTCAGTGGAAGCACAGATACGCAGTATTTT. This sequence encodes CASSHPRVSGSTDTQYF.

The chain joins TRBV5-1 to TRBJ2-1; the match to TRBD2 covers 8 bases. The germline CDR1 and CDR2 sequences are SGHRS and YFSETQ. The J segment lost 7 bases and the V segment lost 0 bases, leaving 9 bases of the junction unmatched. The CDR3 length is 16 residues. Here the CDR3 DNA reads TGCGCCAGCAGCTTGGATGGCGGGGGGACCGTTAATGAGCAGTTCTTC. Translated, it gives CASSLDGGGTVNEQFF.

V and J are TRBV5-1 and TRBJ2-2, with TRBD2 matching over 7 bases. Losses at the gene ends were 4 bases for V and 2 bases for J; bases not matched to a gene: 5. This CDR3 is 15 amino acids long. From germline, CDR1 is SGHRS and CDR2 YFSETQ. CDR3 DNA: TGCGCCAGCAGCCCGAGGGAGGGAAACACCGGGGAGCTGTTTTTT. Translated, it gives CASSPREGNTGELFF.

The chain uses TRBV29-1 and TRBJ2-3, with 8 bases lining up with TRBD2. CDR1 and CDR2 from the germline V gene are SQVTM and ANQGSEA. Germline trimming cut 3 bases from V and 0 bases from J; bases unmatched to any gene: 5. This CDR3 is built from 15 residues. Written as DNA, the CDR3 is TGCAGCGTTGAGAGCGGGGGAAGTAGCACAGATACGCAGTATTTT. Translated: CSVESGGSSTDTQYF.

V is TRBV4-3 and J is TRBJ1-4; maybe TRBD1 (5 bases). In germline, CDR1 is LGHNA, CDR2 YSLEER. Trimming took 0 bases from V and 2 from J, leaving 16 bases between them. The CDR3 loop spans 18 amino acids. The CDR3 spells CASSQDSVGAGTNEKLFF. The CDR3 DNA reads as TGCGCCAGCAGCCAAGATTCGGTCGGGGCTGGGACTAATGAAAAACTGTTTTTT.

The CDR3 loop is CASSLVTGTSYNEQFF. The CDR3 DNA reads TGTGCCAGCAGCCTCGTAACAGGGACGTCCTACAATGAGCAGTTCTTC. The chain couples TRBV7-9 to TRBJ2-1, with D possibly matching TRBD1 (6 bases). CDR3 length: 16 residues. The germline gives CDR1 SEHNR, CDR2 FQNEAQ (reference sequence). Between the trimmed V and J ends, which lost 5 bases and 1 base, there was a span of 15 bases. Based on the CDR3 plus reference TRBV7-9 and TRBJ2-1, the full variable domain is DTGVSQNPRHKITKRGQNVTFRCDPISEHNRLYWYRQTLGQGPEFLTYFQNEAQLEKSRLLSDRFSAERPKGSFSTLEIQRTEQGDSAMYLCASSLVTGTSYNEQFFGPGTRLTVL.

This clonotype was found a few times. V usage is TRBV20-1 and J usage is TRBJ2-1, with TRBD2 identical over 8 bases. From germline, CDR1 is DFQATT and CDR2 SNEGSKA (reference sequence). This CDR3 comprises 14 residues. The CDR3 DNA follows: TGCAGCACCGACAGCGGGGGTGGATACAATGAGCAGTTCTTC. This translates into CSTDSGGGYNEQFF.

This clonotype was seen a few times. The genes are TRBV10-3 and TRBJ2-7; D perhaps matches TRBD1 (6 bases). Germline assignment: CDR1 ENHRY and CDR2 SYGVKD. V was pared by 6 bases and J by 5 bases, with 20 bases between. The CDR3 has 15 amino acids. The CDR3 here is CAISDDRKPPDEQYF. CDR3 nucleotides: TGTGCCATCAGCGATGACAGGAAACCACCTGACGAGCAGTACTTC.

This clonotype was seen only once. The rearrangement joins TRBV4-3 to TRBJ1-2; D perhaps matches TRBD1 (6 bases). The CDR3 consists of 13 residues. Trimming took off 2 bases at V and 8 bases at J, with 12 bases between the two ends. Germline values: CDR1 LGHNA, CDR2 YSLEER. The CDR3 DNA sequence: TGCGCCAGCAGCCAAAACAGGGTGGGAGGCTACACCTTC. This sequence encodes CASSQNRVGGYTF.

This clonotype was seen more than once but under ten times. The rearrangement links TRBV21-1 to TRBJ1-5; TRBD1, the D gene given by the table, was not confirmed from the DNA. TRBV21-1 is noted as a pseudogene. The CDR3 has 17 residues. This CDR3 reads CASSKTGQGELNQPQHF. DNA for the CDR3: TGTGCCAGCAGCAAAACCGGACAGGGAGAGCTGAATCAGCCCCAGCATTTT.

The sample holds a few counts of this clonotype. The rearrangement links TRBV4-3 to TRBJ2-7, with D possibly TRBD1 on 5 matching bases. The J call may be faulty, since TRBJ2-5 better matches the DNA end. Germline lookup yields CDR1 LGHNA and CDR2 YSLEER. The CDR3 is 16 amino acids. The DNA of the CDR3 is TGCGCCAGCAGCCAAGATTTGACCCAGGGCGCGGAGACCCAGTACTTC. Translated: CASSQDLTQGAETQYF.

The chain links TRBV24-1 to TRBJ2-1; 8 nucleotides align to TRBD1. Germline V lookup: CDR1 KGHDR, CDR2 SFDVKD. V dropped 4 bases and J dropped 2; count of bases not matched to a gene: 3. There are 15 residues in the CDR3. In nucleotides, the CDR3 is TGTGCCACCAGTGACCAGGACAGGGCCTACAATGAGCAGTTCTTC. This gives the protein CATSDQDRAYNEQFF.

The V gene is TRBV20-1, the J gene TRBJ2-1; 9 nucleotides align to TRBD2. V was pared by 0 bases and J by 14 bases, with 11 bases of the junction left unmatched. Germline V gives CDR1 DFQATT, CDR2 SNEGSKA (reference sequence). This CDR3 contains 14 residues. The CDR3 sequence: CSARDSARGGSEFF. The CDR3 DNA follows: TGCAGTGCTAGAGATTCGGCGCGGGGGGGCTCGGAGTTCTTC.

This clonotype was seen a few times. This chain connects TRBV20-1 to TRBJ2-1, with D possibly being TRBD2 (5 bases). The V gene lost 6 bases and the J gene lost 2 bases, with 8 bases spanning the gap. Germline assignment: CDR1 DFQATT and CDR2 SNEGSKA (reference sequence). The CDR3 is 12 residues long. The CDR3, as DNA: TGCAGTGCCCCCGGGACCTACAATGAGCAGTTCTTC. Residues: CSAPGTYNEQFF.

The chain links TRBV2 to TRBJ1-2; tentatively, D is TRBD1 (6 bases). The germline gives CDR1 SNHLY, CDR2 FYNNEI. Trimming removed 7 bases at V and 8 bases at J, with 17 bases between. The CDR3 extends over 13 amino acids. The CDR3 loop reads CASTAGTMEGYTF. In DNA, the CDR3 is TGTGCCAGCACCGCCGGGACAATGGAAGGCTACACCTTC.

The chain has TRBV29-1 and TRBJ2-3; 8 bases match TRBD2. In germline, CDR1 is SQVTM, CDR2 ANQGSEA. The CDR3 consists of 14 residues. With V trimmed by 5 bases and J by 0 bases, 4 bases remained unmatched. This chain's CDR3 is CSVYIAGSTDTQYF. The DNA for the CDR3 is TGCAGCGTTTACATAGCGGGGAGCACAGATACGCAGTATTTT.

This CDR3 reads CASSSPPLYSYNEQFF. As DNA, the CDR3 is TGTGCCAGCAGTTCCCCTCCCCTTTACTCCTACAATGAGCAGTTCTTC. The chain has TRBV28 and TRBJ2-1; no clear D. CDR3 length equals 16 residues. V lost 4 bases and J 0 bases, leaving 13 bases between the germline ends. Germline assignment: CDR1 MDHEN and CDR2 SYDVKM.

This rearrangement joins TRBV4-1 to TRBJ2-5, with D perhaps given as TRBD1 or TRBD2 (5 bases each). The CDR3 has 16 amino acids. CDR1 MGHRA and CDR2 YSYEKL come from the germline V gene. The V end lost 5 bases, the J end lost 1 base, and 17 bases lay between the germline ends. CDR3 protein: CASSGEGRRVQETQYF. CDR3 DNA sequence: TGCGCCAGCAGCGGCGAGGGTCGCAGGGTCCAAGAGACCCAGTACTTC.

The chain is built from TRBV20-1 and TRBJ1-1; D unclear. Germline-derived CDR1 and CDR2 are DFQATT and SNEGSKA (reference sequence). The CDR3 extends over 13 amino acids. V was trimmed by 6 bases and J by 0 bases, leaving 11 bases between them. CDR3 sequence (DNA): TGCAGTGCCCCTACGACCGTGAACACTGAAGCTTTCTTT. Its protein is CSAPTTVNTEAFF.

J is TRBJ2-5 and V is TRBV12-3 or TRBV12-4; 11 nucleotides agree with TRBD1. This CDR3 contains 16 residues. V trimming: 3 bases; J trimming: 5 bases; junction bases outside the gene matches: 8. As DNA, the CDR3 is TGTGCCAGCAGTTTCGTGAGGACAGGGGGCGGCGAGACCCAGTACTTC. This sequence encodes CASSFVRTGGGETQYF.

The rearrangement links TRBV7-2 to TRBJ2-7, with TRBD1 as a possible D gene (6 bases). V shed 4 bases and J shed 0 bases, with 13 bases lying between them. Looked up from germline, CDR1 is SGHTA and CDR2 is FQGNSA. The CDR3 covers 15 residues. CDR3 DNA: TGTGCCAGCAGCTGGGACACCCGGAGCTCCTACGAGCAGTACTTC. Translated, it gives CASSWDTRSSYEQYF.

The V and J genes are TRBV9 and TRBJ2-1, with 15 positions matching TRBD2. The last part of the DNA fits TRBJ2-7 better; the J call may be wrong. Per germline, CDR1 SGDLS and CDR2 YYNGEE. The CDR3 covers 17 residues. The CDR3 loop is CASSEGLAGGFYNEQYF. CDR3 sequence (DNA): TGTGCCAGCAGCGAAGGACTAGCGGGGGGGTTCTACAATGAGCAGTACTTC.

This clonotype was observed a few times. This sequence joins TRBV12-3 or TRBV12-4 and TRBJ2-5, with D tentatively TRBD2 (5 bases). This CDR3 has 13 amino acids. V gave up 3 bases and J gave up 3 bases, with 8 bases separating them. This CDR3 is CASSFPGKETQYF. In nucleotides, the CDR3 is TGTGCCAGCAGTTTCCCCGGGAAAGAGACCCAGTACTTC.

The chain links TRBV20-1 to TRBJ2-5; the match to TRBD2 covers 9 bases. The germline CDR1 and CDR2 sequences are DFQATT and SNEGSKA (reference sequence). Unmatched junction bases numbered 2, after V lost 1 base and J lost 5 bases. The CDR3 loop spans 13 amino acids. In nucleotides, the CDR3 is TGCAGTGCTAGAGTTACTAGCGGGGAGACCCAGTACTTC. Protein product: CSARVTSGETQYF.

This clonotype came up a few times. This sequence joins TRBV9 and TRBJ2-5, with D possibly being TRBD2 (6 bases). The DNA end is a closer match to TRBJ2-7, so the J assignment may be wrong. This CDR3 is 13 amino acids long. Germline V gene lookup returns CDR1 SGDLS and CDR2 YYNGEE. The CDR3 is CASSVVGGSEQYF. DNA for the CDR3: TGTGCCAGCAGCGTAGTCGGGGGAAGCGAGCAGTACTTC.

As concerns this clonotype: A much larger clone differs by one base, so this may be a read error. This chain uses TRBV7-9 with TRBJ2-3, with D tentatively TRBD1 (7 bases). The CDR3 extends over 14 amino acids. The V gene's germline CDR1 is SEHNR and CDR2 FQNEAQ (reference sequence). Written as DNA, the CDR3 is TGTGCCGGCAGCCCCAGGGGGGCCACAGATACGCAGTATTTT. This translates into CAGSPRGATDTQYF.

This chain uses TRBV28 with TRBJ2-2; TRBD1 or TRBD2 may be the D gene (5 bases each). The V gene's germline CDR1 is MDHEN and CDR2 SYDVKM. The CDR3 totals 15 residues. With 6 bases removed from V and 1 base from J, the gap between germline ends came to 12 bases. The CDR3 is CASSSGDVNTGELFF. CDR3 bases: TGTGCCAGCAGCTCTGGGGACGTGAACACCGGGGAGCTGTTTTTT.